Sequencing of this TCR beta chain was carried out in a study of blood T cell repertoires in COVID-19. About the study: There were acute and convalescent COVID-19 samples, and they came from the United States, Italy and Spain. Sample material is recorded as cDNA or gDNA derived from T cells, B-cell-depleted T cells, or PBMCs.

This clone occurred once. As originally analysed: The authors estimated nucleated cell counts from reference gene primer amplification. The method was immunoSEQ multiplex PCR; TCRdb's version includes in-frame clones alone and lacks a portion of them. That table supplies the V and J calls and clone size; D and trimming were determined from the DNA. Found here are around 200,000 clones, 75% to 90% of them singletons; the top ten hold 1.1%. The CDR3 consists of 14 residues. In germline, CDR1 is MNHEY, CDR2 SVGAGI. Trimming removed 0 bases from V and 4 bases from J, with 9 bases in between. The specimen sequenced was peripheral blood. The origin of this receptor is a man aged 30 to 39 with acute or convalescent COVID-19. J is TRBJ1-2 and V is TRBV6-5, with D unresolved. CDR3 in DNA: TGTGCCAGCAGTTACTCAGGACGGGGCTATGGCTACACCTTC. Translation: CASSYSGRGYGYTF.